This T cell receptor (beta chain) originates from a study of blood T cell repertoires in COVID-19. Study-wide background: The United States, Italy and Spain were the sources of the acute and convalescent COVID-19 samples. PBMCs, B-cell-depleted T cells, or T cells provided the cDNA or gDNA that made up the material.

This CDR3 is built from 15 residues. Germline CDR1 LNHDA, CDR2 SQIVND (reference sequence). J gave up 0 bases and V 5 bases, and 5 bases lay outside the gene matches. In the original analysis: Reference gene primer amplification in the assay estimated nucleated cell counts. Profiled with immunoSEQ multiplex PCR; TCRdb holds only in-frame clones, not every one. V and J calls and clone size are given by that table; D and trimming were obtained from the DNA. The sample has fewer than 100,000 clones, over 70% seen once. The V call is TRBV19, the J call TRBJ2-3; the match to TRBD1 covers 7 bases. The sequencing input was peripheral blood. The source is a man between 45 and 60 years old with acute or convalescent COVID-19. The CDR3 is CASSRRQGSTDTQYF. The CDR3, as DNA: TGTGCCAGTAGTCGAAGACAGGGTAGCACAGATACGCAGTATTTT.